Following are 26 T cell receptor beta chains from one sample sequenced in a study of OX40 agonist ivuxolimab in advanced cancers. Receptor amplification or capture employed the immunoSEQ multiplex PCR assay. This immuneACCESS table, as held by TCRdb, lists in-frame sequences with V and J called but not all clones. Of the missing ones, under half trace to an unresolved V gene in checked studies; the others have no known cause. The sample yields roughly 70,000 clones; roughly 85% were counted once. About 0.76% of the sample rests with the top ten. Sequenced here: CD4+ or CD8+ T cells sorted from blood, sampled in a trial of the OX40 agonist ivuxolimab. These TCRs come from an adult with an advanced solid tumor such as melanoma, head and neck, liver or kidney cancer.

The chain employs TRBV10-1 and TRBJ1-1; unclear D gene. V gave up 6 bases and J gave up 1 base, with 9 bases separating them. Germline V CDR1 and CDR2: WNHNN, SYGVQD (reference sequence). This CDR3 comprises 13 residues. The CDR3 spells CASRDGPNTEAFF. The CDR3 nucleotides read TGCGCCAGCAGGGACGGCCCGAACACTGAAGCTTTCTTT.

The rearrangement uses TRBV7-6 and TRBJ2-7, with D tentatively TRBD1 or TRBD2 (5 bases each). The CDR3 is 15 residues long. Trimming shortened V by 4 bases and J by 6 bases, and 19 bases separated the two germline ends. Germline V gene sequence: CDR1 SGHVS, CDR2 FNYEAQ. The CDR3 loop reads CASSSPSGGVSEQYF. CDR3 nucleotide sequence: TGTGCCAGCAGCTCCCCTAGTGGGGGTGTCTCCGAGCAGTACTTC.

The gene calls are TRBV7-2 and TRBJ2-5, with D unresolved. CDR3 size: 14 residues. V lost 1 base to trimming and J lost 1 base, with 7 bases between them. CDR1 is SGHTA and CDR2 is FQGNSA in the germline V gene. The CDR3 nucleotides are TGTGCCAGCAGCTTAGGAAGGGCCCAAGAGACCCAGTACTTC. It translates to CASSLGRAQETQYF.

V gene TRBV30 combines with J gene TRBJ2-2, with 8 positions matching TRBD2. Germline V gives CDR1 GTSNPN, CDR2 SVGIG (reference sequence). With V trimmed by 3 bases and J by 7 bases, 4 bases remained unmatched. The CDR3 runs to 13 residues. This chain's CDR3 is CAWRAGRDGELFF. The CDR3 DNA is TGTGCCTGGAGAGCCGGGAGGGACGGGGAGCTGTTTTTT.

This chain connects TRBV19 to TRBJ1-5, with D perhaps matching TRBD1 (6 bases). The germline V gene has CDR1 LNHDA and CDR2 SQIVND (reference sequence). The CDR3 has 15 amino acids. Trimming left V 3 bases short and J 1 base short, with 10 bases between. CDR3 sequence: CASSIYTGSNQPQHF. The CDR3 nucleotides are TGTGCCAGTAGTATTTATACAGGGAGCAATCAGCCCCAGCATTTT.

This clone was recorded only once. The chain employs TRBV27 and TRBJ2-4, with 11 bases fitting TRBD1. The V and J ends lost 7 bases and 0 bases, in that order; junction bases with no gene match: 14. CDR1 and CDR2 (germline): MNHEY, SMNVEV (reference sequence). This CDR3 has 19 residues. The CDR3 nucleotides read TGTGCCAGCACTCCACCGGGACAGGGGGTGCAACTAGCCAAAAACATTCAGTACTTC. Amino acids: CASTPPGQGVQLAKNIQYF.

Only one count was recorded for this clone. The chain uses TRBV6-5 and TRBJ1-2; TRBD1 is a possible D gene (6 bases). The CDR3 is made up of 12 amino acids. V lost 3 bases and J 6 bases, leaving 8 bases between the germline ends. In germline, CDR1 is MNHEY, CDR2 SVGAGI. CDR3: CASSYRGDGYTF. CDR3 bases: TGTGCCAGCAGTTATAGGGGGGATGGCTACACCTTC.

The chain employs TRBV10-3 and TRBJ2-3; TRBD2 is a possible D gene (6 bases). The CDR3 consists of 17 residues. V was trimmed by 6 bases and J by 2 bases, leaving 21 bases between them. CDR1 ENHRY and CDR2 SYGVKD come from the germline V gene. CDR3 sequence: CAISVRPGTRDTDTQYF. CDR3 nucleotide sequence: TGTGCCATCAGCGTGCGTCCGGGTACGCGGGACACAGATACGCAGTATTTT.

The chain couples TRBV29-1 to TRBJ2-7; TRBD2 might be the D (5 bases). Trimming shortened V by 4 bases and J by 2 bases, and 9 bases separated the two germline ends. CDR1 and CDR2 (germline): SQVTM, ANQGSEA. CDR3 length equals 12 residues. The CDR3 sequence: CSVARETYEQYF. The CDR3 region has the DNA TGCAGCGTTGCCCGGGAAACCTACGAGCAGTACTTC.

This rearrangement joins TRBV5-4 to TRBJ1-1, with TRBD1 identical over 7 bases. V shed 2 bases and J 5 bases; nucleotides not matched to a gene: 3. This CDR3 region has 13 residues. CDR1 and CDR2 (germline): SGHNT, YYREEE (reference sequence). Here the CDR3 DNA reads TGTGCCAGCAGCTTCGACAGGGAGACTGAAGCTTTCTTT. Its translation is CASSFDRETEAFF.

This rearrangement joins TRBV4-2 to TRBJ2-1; 11 nucleotides align to TRBD1. Germline V gene lookup returns CDR1 LGHNA and CDR2 YNFKEQ. J was trimmed by 9 bases and V by 0 bases; bases with no gene match: 7. The CDR3 extends over 16 amino acids. CDR3 coding DNA: TGTGCCAGCAGCCAAGACTCCTGGACAGGGGGCGGTGAGCAGTTCTTC. As protein: CASSQDSWTGGGEQFF.

The chain carries TRBV4-1 and TRBJ1-4; D is undetermined. The CDR3 length is 13 residues. V lost 5 bases, J lost 8 bases, and 12 bases lay in between. CDR1 and CDR2 from the germline V gene are MGHRA and YSYEKL. For the CDR3, the DNA is TGCGCCAGCAGCGTCCTCCGAGGCGAAAAACTGTTTTTT. Translating it yields CASSVLRGEKLFF.

V and J are TRBV5-1 and TRBJ2-5, with D possibly being TRBD1 or TRBD2 (5 bases each). The CDR3 extends over 15 amino acids. The germline V and J ends were trimmed by 3 bases and 5 bases, with 17 bases remaining between them. Germline loops: CDR1 SGHRS, CDR2 YFSETQ. For the CDR3, the DNA is TGCGCCAGCAGCTCCCTTTTCAGGGACGCCGAGACCCAGTACTTC. Its translation: CASSSLFRDAETQYF.

The chain has TRBV4-1 and TRBJ2-5, with D possibly matching TRBD2 (6 bases). This CDR3 is built from 16 residues. With 3 bases removed from V and 5 bases from J, the gap between germline ends came to 19 bases. CDR1 MGHRA and CDR2 YSYEKL come from the germline V gene. CDR3 coding DNA: TGCGCCAGCAGCCAGGAATACGGGGGTGCGGGGGAGACCCAGTACTTC. This translates into CASSQEYGGAGETQYF.

The chain recombines TRBV30 with TRBJ2-7, with a weak D call TRBD1 (5 bases). The CDR3 has 13 residues. Trimming stripped 0 bases from V and 5 bases from J, with 11 bases between. Germline V lookup: CDR1 GTSNPN, CDR2 SVGIG (reference sequence). Written as DNA, the CDR3 is TGTGCCTGGAGTGTACGACAGAACCACGAGCAGTACTTC. This sequence encodes CAWSVRQNHEQYF. Variable domain in full (rest from reference TRBV30 and TRBJ2-7): SQTIHQWPATLVQPVGSPLSLECTVEGTSNPNLYWYRQAAGRGLQLLFYSVGIGQISSEVPQNLSASRPQDRQFILSSKKLLLSDSGFYLCAWSVRQNHEQYFGPGTRLTVT.

The J gene is TRBJ2-3, the V gene TRBV4-2, with 7 bases fitting TRBD2. Per germline, CDR1 LGHNA and CDR2 YNFKEQ. There are 14 residues in the CDR3. V was pared by 1 base and J by 4 bases, with 2 bases of the junction left unmatched. The CDR3 sequence is CASSQGEGPDTQYF. The CDR3 DNA reads TGTGCCAGCAGCCAAGGGGAGGGCCCAGATACGCAGTATTTT.

The chain uses TRBV7-9 and TRBJ2-7; the D gene is possibly TRBD1 (6 bases). The V gene's germline CDR1 is SEHNR and CDR2 FQNEAQ (reference sequence). Trimming cost V 6 bases and J 6 bases, with 15 bases left between them. This CDR3 has 13 residues. In DNA form, the CDR3 reads TGTGCCAGCAGTTCAGGGGTGGGGAGCGAGCAGTACTTC. Translated, it gives CASSSGVGSEQYF. The whole variable domain, remainder taken from reference TRBV7-9 and TRBJ2-7, is DTGVSQNPRHKITKRGQNVTFRCDPISEHNRLYWYRQTLGQGPEFLTYFQNEAQLEKSRLLSDRFSAERPKGSFSTLEIQRTEQGDSAMYLCASSSGVGSEQYFGPGTRLTVT.

This clone was counted a single time. This chain uses TRBV5-6 with TRBJ2-1; 11 bases map to TRBD1. Per the germline V gene, CDR1 is SGHDT and CDR2 is YYEEEE. V dropped 3 bases and J dropped 8; count of bases not matched to a gene: 7. The CDR3 spans 15 residues. The CDR3 nucleotides are TGTGCCAGCAGCTCCGGGACAGGGGGGTTAGATGAGCAGTTCTTC. Protein sequence: CASSSGTGGLDEQFF.

This clone occurred once. The chain couples TRBV21-1 to TRBJ1-4. TRBV21-1 corresponds to a pseudogene. The CDR3 loop spans 17 amino acids. For the CDR3, the DNA is TGTGCCAGCAGAAAAAAGAGGAGGGGGGCAACTAATGAAAAACTGTTTTTT. It translates to CASRKKRRGATNEKLFF.

In this sample, this clone turned up many times. The chain uses TRBV5-1 and TRBJ1-5, with 7 bases that match TRBD1. Germline values: CDR1 SGHRS, CDR2 YFSETQ. Trimming took 3 bases from V and 2 from J; bases not matched to a gene: 2. This CDR3 is 14 amino acids long. CDR3 DNA sequence: TGCGCCAGCAGCTCCGACAGGGGCAATCAGCCCCAGCATTTT. Protein sequence: CASSSDRGNQPQHF.

V usage is TRBV19 and J usage is TRBJ1-2; D gene unclear. This CDR3 has 14 residues. The V end was cut by 3 bases, the J end by 6 bases, with 14 bases between. The germline V gene has CDR1 LNHDA and CDR2 SQIVND (reference sequence). The DNA for the CDR3 is TGTGCCAGTAGTATCTCCGGGCCAGCGAATGGCTACACCTTC. Protein sequence: CASSISGPANGYTF.

The V and J genes are TRBV12-5 and TRBJ2-5; 7 positions agree with TRBD2. The CDR3 consists of 16 residues. V shed 1 base, J shed 11 bases, and the junction held 16 bases outside the gene matches. CDR1 and CDR2 from the germline V gene are LGHNT and FRNRAP. In DNA, the CDR3 is TGTGCTAGTGGTTTGGGTCCCGGGCTAGCGGTCGGGGAGCAGTACTTC. It codes for CASGLGPGLAVGEQYF.

The chain uses TRBV7-2 and TRBJ2-3, with D unclear. In germline, CDR1 is SGHTA, CDR2 FQGNSA. V was clipped by 2 bases and J by 1 base, with 4 bases between them. The length of the CDR3 is 13 residues. For the CDR3, the DNA is TGTGCCAGCAGCTTAACTGGCACAGATACGCAGTATTTT. It translates to CASSLTGTDTQYF.

This chain links TRBV19 with TRBJ1-1, with D possibly matching TRBD1 (5 bases). CDR3 size: 14 residues. The germline CDR1 and CDR2 sequences are LNHDA and SQIVND (reference sequence). V lost 4 bases to trimming and J lost 6 bases, with 15 bases between them. The CDR3 reads CASSTSTGRAEAFF. CDR3 sequence (DNA): TGTGCCAGTAGTACCTCGACGGGACGAGCTGAAGCTTTCTTT.

The chain has TRBV27 and TRBJ1-4; D perhaps matches TRBD1 (5 bases). This CDR3 contains 14 residues. CDR1 is MNHEY, CDR2 SMNVEV, per germline (reference sequence). Between the trimmed V and J ends, which lost 6 bases and 11 bases, there was a span of 19 bases. The chain's CDR3 is CASRSGPEGRKLFF. Written as DNA, the CDR3 is TGTGCCAGCAGATCAGGGCCCGAAGGAAGGAAACTGTTTTTT. The variable domain in full, with the rest retrieved from reference TRBV27 and TRBJ1-4, is EAQVTQNPRYLITVTGKKLTVTCSQNMNHEYMSWYRQDPGLGLRQIYYSMNVEVTDKGDVPEGYKVSRKEKRNFPLILESPSPNQTSLYFCASRSGPEGRKLFFGSGTQLSVL.

This clone was detected only once. CDR3 nucleotide sequence: TGTGCCAGCAGTGACCCCCGGCGCCGATGGACAGCCAAGGGGTCCTATAATTCACCCCTCCACTTT. It codes for CASSDPRRRWTAKGSYNSPLHF. The chain uses TRBV6-4 and TRBJ1-6; the D gene is possibly TRBD1 (6 bases). The germline V gene encodes CDR1 MRHNA and CDR2 SNTAGT. V gave up 2 bases and J gave up 1 base, with 27 bases separating them. CDR3 length: 22 amino acids.